This is a list of T cell receptor beta chains from one sample in a study of regulatory T cells in long-lasting Graves disease. MiXCR, run by TCRdb on the multiplex PCR reads, gives a single entry per CDR3 protein. The sample yields hundreds of thousands of distinct CDR3 sequences, around 15% seen once. These same records also appear under a second study, on T cells in Graves' hyperthyroidism and ophthalmopathy.

This sample comprised peripheral blood mononuclear cells (PBMCs), obtained at new diagnosis, from a patient treated with antithyroid drugs. Receptor source: a woman aged 25 to 39 with Graves disease. The CDR3 runs from the conserved cysteine through the conserved F or W. The D gene is left open where the match is weak. Size tells how often a clone was seen (once, few, many) or the class of an expanded clone, and some rows leave it out.

D: -; V: TRBV27; J: TRBJ1-1; size: many; DNA: TGTGCCAGCGGCTATGAAGGCACTGAAGCTTTCTTT; CDR3: CASGYEGTEAFF
D: TRBD2; V: TRBV12-3/TRBV12-4; J: TRBJ2-5; size: many; DNA: TGTGCCAGCAGTTTAGGACTAGCGGGAAAAGGGACCCAGTACTTC; CDR3: CASSLGLAGKGTQYF
D: -; V: TRBV5-6; J: TRBJ2-5; size: -; DNA: TGTGCCAGCAGCTTGTTAAGCAGGGAAGAGACCCAGTACTTC; CDR3: CASSLLSREETQYF
D: TRBD1; V: TRBV27; J: TRBJ2-7; size: -; DNA: TGTGCCAGCAGTTTATGGGACAGGGGAGGTGAGCAGTACTTC; CDR3: CASSLWDRGGEQYF
D: -; V: TRBV5-1; J: TRBJ1-4; size: -; DNA: TGCGCCAGCAGCCTTACAGGGAGTGCTGAAAAACTGTTTTTT; CDR3: CASSLTGSAEKLFF
D: -; V: TRBV7-2; J: TRBJ2-3; size: many; DNA: TGTGCCAGCAGATACAGAGGGGGCGGGAGTTCGGCAGATACGCAGTATTTT; CDR3: CASRYRGGGSSADTQYF
D: -; V: TRBV28; J: TRBJ2-7; size: many; DNA: TGTGCCAGCAGGATAAGGAGGCCGACCCTCTACGAGCAGTACTTC; CDR3: CASRIRRPTLYEQYF
D: -; V: TRBV4-1; J: TRBJ2-1; size: -; DNA: TGCGCCAGCAGCCAAGCGGGATACAATGAGCAGTTCTTC; CDR3: CASSQAGYNEQFF
D: -; V: TRBV12-3/TRBV12-4; J: TRBJ2-2; size: many; DNA: TGTGCCAGCAGTTTAGTACTAGCAAGGATCGGGGAGCTGTTTTTT; CDR3: CASSLVLARIGELFF
D: TRBD2; V: TRBV20-1; J: TRBJ2-1; size: many; DNA: TGCAGTGCTACCGGGACTAGCGGGCCCCACAATGAGCAGTTCTTC; CDR3: CSATGTSGPHNEQFF
D: -; V: TRBV10-3; J: TRBJ2-1; size: few; DNA: TGTGCCACGGGGGCGGAGGGAGGGCCCTACAATGGGCAGTTCTTC; CDR3: CATGAEGGPYNGQFF
D: -; V: TRBV19; J: TRBJ1-2; size: few; DNA: TGTGCCAGTAGTAGCGACGGATATGGCTACACCTTC; CDR3: CASSSDGYGYTF
D: -; V: TRBV27; J: TRBJ2-5; size: -; DNA: TGTGCCAGCAGTTCCCGGGACTGGCGGCAAGAGACCCAGTACTTC; CDR3: CASSSRDWRQETQYF
D: -; V: TRBV28; J: TRBJ2-3; size: few; DNA: TGTGCCAGCAGTTTGCCTCCTCTTGGTACGCAGTATTTT; CDR3: CASSLPPLGTQYF
D: -; V: TRBV3-1; J: TRBJ1-2; size: -; DNA: TGTGCCAGCAGTAATTCAGGGTCGGACTATAGCTACACCTTC; CDR3: CASSNSGSDYSYTF
D: TRBD2; V: TRBV4-3; J: TRBJ2-1; size: few; DNA: TGCGCCAGCAGCCAAGCGGGACTAGCGGGAACTGAGCAGTTCTTC; CDR3: CASSQAGLAGTEQFF
D: -; V: TRBV15; J: TRBJ1-5; size: few; DNA: TGTGCCACCAGCAGAGATGAATGGCAGCCCCAGCATTTT; CDR3: CATSRDEWQPQHF
D: -; V: TRBV2; J: TRBJ2-5; size: -; DNA: TGTGCCAGCAGTGGAGGGGGGAGGGAAGAGACCCAGTACTTC; CDR3: CASSGGGREETQYF
D: TRBD1; V: TRBV12-3/TRBV12-4; J: TRBJ2-1; size: -; DNA: TGTGCCAGCGCCCGGGACAGGGGGCTCAGTGAGCAGTTCTTC; CDR3: CASARDRGLSEQFF
D: -; V: TRBV28; J: TRBJ2-7; size: many; DNA: TGTGCCATCGGGCAACGACTAACCTACGAGCAGTACTTC; CDR3: CAIGQRLTYEQYF
D: TRBD2; V: TRBV7-2; J: TRBJ2-1; size: -; DNA: TGTGCCAGCAGCTTAGGGGCTAGCGGGGGGTATGAGCAGTTCTTC; CDR3: CASSLGASGGYEQFF
D: TRBD2; V: TRBV28; J: TRBJ2-1; size: many; DNA: TGTGCCAGCAGTTCACGGACTAGCGGGAGCAGGTCCTACAATGAGCAGTTCTTC; CDR3: CASSSRTSGSRSYNEQFF
D: TRBD2; V: TRBV6-1; J: TRBJ2-3; size: few; DNA: TGTGCCAGCAGGGGACTAGCGGGGATCACAGATACGCAGTATTTT; CDR3: CASRGLAGITDTQYF
D: -; V: TRBV10-3; J: TRBJ1-3; size: -; DNA: TGTGCCATCAGTGGCGTAGGGAGCCAGTCTGGAAGCACCATATATTTT; CDR3: CAISGVGSQSGSTIYF
D: -; V: TRBV7-9; J: TRBJ2-7; size: few; DNA: TGTGCCAGCAGCCCCCCGGGACTTTCCTACGAGCAGTACTTC; CDR3: CASSPPGLSYEQYF
D: -; V: TRBV7-8; J: TRBJ2-2; size: -; DNA: TGTGCCAGCAGCTTAGAAGCCCTAGCGCCATCGAGGGAGCTGCTTTTT; CDR3: CASSLEALAPSRELLF
D: -; V: TRBV28; J: TRBJ2-3; size: many; DNA: TGTGCCAGCAGTTTACCCGGGTTTCCCAATACGCAGTATTTT; CDR3: CASSLPGFPNTQYF
D: -; V: TRBV27; J: TRBJ2-1; size: many; DNA: TGTGCCAGCAGTGGGAGGCTAGCCCTCTACAATGAGCAGTTCTTC; CDR3: CASSGRLALYNEQFF
D: -; V: TRBV4-3; J: TRBJ2-1; size: -; DNA: TGCGCCAGCAGCCAAGATGCTAGCTTCCCGAGGGGGGGTGAGCAGTTCTTC; CDR3: CASSQDASFPRGGEQFF